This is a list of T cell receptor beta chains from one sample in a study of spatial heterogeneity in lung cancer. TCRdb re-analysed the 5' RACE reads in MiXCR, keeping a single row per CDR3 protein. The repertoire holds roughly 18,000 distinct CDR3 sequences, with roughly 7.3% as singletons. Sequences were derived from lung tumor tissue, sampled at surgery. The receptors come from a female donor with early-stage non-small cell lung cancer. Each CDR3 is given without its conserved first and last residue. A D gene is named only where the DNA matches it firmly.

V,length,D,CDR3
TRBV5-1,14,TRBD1,ASSWTGAVSNTEAF
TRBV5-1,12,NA,ASSLDQLPETQY
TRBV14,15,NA,ASSPGRGNWGYSPLH
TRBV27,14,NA,ASSRNPVATNEKLF
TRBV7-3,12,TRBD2,ASSPSGPSYEQY
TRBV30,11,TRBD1,AWSYYGQGVAF
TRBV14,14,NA,ASSQELAITNTEAF
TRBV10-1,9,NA,ASDGYTEAF
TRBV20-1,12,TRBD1,SASLDRVSYEQY
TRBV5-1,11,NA,ASSEGGAETQY
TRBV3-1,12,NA,ASSQVVQSGELF
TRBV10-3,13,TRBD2,AISESGLAGYEQY
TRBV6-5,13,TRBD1,ASSLDGTGTAEQY
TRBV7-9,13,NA,ASSSETGGDYGYT
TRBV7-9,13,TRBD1,ASSLPQTGTYEQY
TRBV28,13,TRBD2,ASSLGGLAYNEQF
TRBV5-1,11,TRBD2,ASSLIGEGEQF
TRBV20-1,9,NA,SATWEETQY
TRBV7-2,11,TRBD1,ASSNGQGREQY
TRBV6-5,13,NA,ASSYGVRQTDTQY
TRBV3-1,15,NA,ASSRGVNRKGNEKLF
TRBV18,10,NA,ASSSSGRPQH
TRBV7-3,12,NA,ASSSRGLNTEAF
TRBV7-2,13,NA,ASSLWQGSGNTIY
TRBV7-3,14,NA,ASSPGANSAKNIQY
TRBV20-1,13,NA,SAHSPGLVNTEAF
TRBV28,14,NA,ASSGGPESYNSPLH
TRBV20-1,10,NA,SAPAGTYEQY
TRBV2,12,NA,ASSRQTINEKLF
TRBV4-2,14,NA,ASSQDLGASYNEQF
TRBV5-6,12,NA,ASSLGKAKNIQY
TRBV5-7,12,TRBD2,ASTPGTTLNEQF
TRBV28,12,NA,ASSSGALINEQF
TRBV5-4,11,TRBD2,AGGLAGQETQY
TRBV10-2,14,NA,ASSDGGGGTQETQY
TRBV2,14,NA,ASRSNSGGAAHEQF
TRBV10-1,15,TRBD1,ASSEGLSWQGVNEQF
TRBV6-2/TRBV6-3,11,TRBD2,ASSSGGALFQF
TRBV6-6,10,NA,ATSPGENTIY
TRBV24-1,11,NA,ATSGLVEETQY
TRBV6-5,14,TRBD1,ASSAGTGVPNEKLF
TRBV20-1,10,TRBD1,SASGQHNEQF
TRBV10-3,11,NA,AMKQDPGTEAF
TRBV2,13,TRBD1,ASTQGGTSNQPQH
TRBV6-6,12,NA,ASSYAQLSDGYT
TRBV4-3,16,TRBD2,ASSQGAARGGRIDIQY
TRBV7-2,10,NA,ASSLETRSAF
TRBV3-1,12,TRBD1,ASSQDLSRQGTF
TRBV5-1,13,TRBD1,ASSFGQGVGEKLF